These 17 T cell receptor beta chains came from one sample sequenced in a study of blood T cells in healthy people across ages. A second PCR, run for 7 to 11 cycles, used a sample-barcoded 5' primer plus a J-beta primer mix. TCRdb recomputed calls from the 5' RACE reads with MiXCR, one row per CDR3 protein. This sample has about 680,000 distinct CDR3 sequences, with 49% found just once. The sample taken for sequencing was blood. These receptors were collected from a woman in her fifties or sixties in good health.

The chain couples TRBV24-1 to TRBJ2-5, with D possibly matching TRBD1 (5 bases). The CDR3 is 16 amino acids. CDR1 is KGHDR and CDR2 is SFDVKD in the germline V gene. Trimming took 4 bases from V and 11 from J, leaving 25 bases between them. This CDR3 reads CATSDLDRAHVNEQYF. The CDR3 DNA follows: TGTGCCACCAGTGACCTAGACAGAGCCCATGTCAATGAGCAGTACTTC.

The chain employs TRBV20-1 and TRBJ2-6; D unresolved. Germline CDR1 and CDR2: DFQATT and SNEGSKA (reference sequence). This CDR3 is built from 15 residues. V lost 5 bases and J lost 0, with 11 bases in between. The CDR3 nucleotides read TGCAGTGCTCAGAAGGGTAGCTCTGGGGCCAACGTCCTGACTTTC. Translation: CSAQKGSSGANVLTF.

The sample holds one count of this clonotype. The genes are TRBV6-2 or TRBV6-3 and TRBJ2-7; tentatively, D is TRBD2 (6 bases). Germline V lookup: CDR1 MNHEY, CDR2 SVGEGT. This CDR3 is built from 14 residues. Trimming took 11 bases from V and 0 from J, leaving 17 bases between them. The CDR3, as DNA: TGTGCCGGCGATCGCGGTAGCGGCTCCTACGAGCAGTACTTC. Its protein is CAGDRGSGSYEQYF.

This chain uses TRBV2 with TRBJ2-7; a possible D gene is TRBD1 (5 bases). This CDR3 spans 14 amino acids. V lost 0 bases, J lost 2 bases, and 8 bases lay in between. Per germline, CDR1 SNHLY and CDR2 FYNNEI. CDR3 sequence (DNA): TGTGCCAGCAGTGAAGCGCAGGGCGCCTACGAGCAGTACTTC. Translation gives CASSEAQGAYEQYF.

The chain uses TRBV20-1 and TRBJ1-1; D gene uncertain. Per the germline V gene, CDR1 is DFQATT and CDR2 is SNEGSKA (reference sequence). Trimming left V 3 bases short and J 0 bases short, with 5 bases between. This CDR3 comprises 12 residues. The CDR3 DNA reads as TGCAGTGCTAGTTGGATGAACACTGAAGCTTTCTTT. As protein: CSASWMNTEAFF.

The CDR3 coding sequence is TGTGCCAGCAGCTTAACGTACTCTAGGACTAGCGGGACTTACGAGCAGTACTTC. Amino acid sequence: CASSLTYSRTSGTYEQYF. J is TRBJ2-7 and V is TRBV7-6; 12 nucleotides line up with TRBD2. The germline V gene encodes CDR1 SGHVS and CDR2 FNYEAQ. V lost 2 bases and J lost 4; bases outside the gene matches: 12. The CDR3 covers 18 residues.

This clonotype was found many times. The chain is built from TRBV6-2 or TRBV6-3 and TRBJ2-7; 10 bases are a match to TRBD1. The CDR3 covers 15 residues. Unmatched junction bases numbered 6, after V lost 4 bases and J lost 3 bases. The germline gives CDR1 MNHEY, CDR2 SVGEGT. This CDR3 reads CASSSRDRGLYEQYF. CDR3 nucleotide sequence: TGTGCCAGCAGTTCCCGGGACAGGGGCCTCTACGAGCAGTACTTC.

There are a few counts of this clonotype. V gene TRBV29-1 combines with J gene TRBJ1-6, with D possibly TRBD1 on 5 matching bases. V lost 4 bases to trimming and J lost 9 bases, with 13 bases between them. This CDR3 has 13 amino acids. The germline gives CDR1 SQVTM, CDR2 ANQGSEA. CDR3: CSVAWGWGSPLHF. In DNA form, the CDR3 reads TGCAGCGTTGCGTGGGGGTGGGGTTCACCCCTCCACTTT.

A few counts support this clonotype. The chain combines TRBV3-1 with TRBJ2-2, with TRBD1 matching over 10 bases. In germline, CDR1 is LGHDT, CDR2 YNNKEL (reference sequence). Losses at the gene ends were 3 bases for V and 8 bases for J; bases not matched to a gene: 6. The CDR3 totals 15 residues. The chain's CDR3 is CASSHSDRGQGELFF. The CDR3, as DNA: TGTGCCAGCAGCCATTCCGACAGGGGGCAAGGGGAGCTGTTTTTT.

This clonotype came up a few times. V is TRBV3-1 and J is TRBJ2-1, with TRBD1 as a possible D gene (5 bases). Trimming left V 3 bases short and J 6 bases short, with 9 bases between. The CDR3 length is 13 residues. Germline lookup yields CDR1 LGHDT and CDR2 YNNKEL (reference sequence). For the CDR3, the DNA is TGTGCCAGCAGCCAGAGCAGGGTCAATGAGCAGTTCTTC. Protein product: CASSQSRVNEQFF.

The gene calls are TRBV11-2 and TRBJ2-1, with 10 bases identical to TRBD2. The CDR3 consists of 18 residues. The ends lost 2 bases at V and 10 bases at J; junction bases unmatched: 17. Germline V gives CDR1 SGHAT, CDR2 FQNNGV. CDR3 loop: CASSLSYTSGKLPGEQFF. The CDR3 nucleotides are TGTGCCAGCAGCTTATCGTATACTAGCGGGAAGCTCCCAGGGGAGCAGTTCTTC.

The chain carries TRBV2 and TRBJ2-1; 9 bases fit TRBD2. Germline CDR1 reads SNHLY; CDR2 reads FYNNEI. Unmatched junction bases numbered 3, after V lost 3 bases and J lost 3 bases. This CDR3 contains 15 residues. For the CDR3, the DNA is TGTGCCAGCAGTGAGGAACTAGCGGGCTACAATGAGCAGTTCTTC. Translating gives CASSEELAGYNEQFF.

With regard to this clonotype: This may be a read error, as it is one base from a much larger clone. J is TRBJ2-5 and V is TRBV24-1, with no clear D. CDR1 and CDR2 (germline): KGHDR, SFDVKD. This CDR3 is 14 amino acids long. Between the trimmed V and J ends, which lost 4 bases and 3 bases, there was a span of 11 bases. The CDR3 loop is CATSETNHKETQYF. In nucleotides, the CDR3 is TGTGCCACCAGTGAGACGAATCACAAAGAGACCCAGTACTTC.

This clonotype was detected a few times. This sequence joins TRBV12-3 or TRBV12-4 and TRBJ2-7; 8 positions agree with TRBD2. The CDR3 covers 15 residues. J gave up 5 bases and V 8 bases, and 14 bases lay outside the gene matches. The CDR3 nucleotides are TGTGCCAGCGCCCGAAGGCGGGAGGCCCCCCACGAGCAGTACTTC. Translating it yields CASARRREAPHEQYF.

Many counts were recorded for this clonotype. This chain joins TRBV28 and TRBJ2-1; D remains unclear. Trimming left V 5 bases short and J 0 bases short, with 11 bases between. Per germline, CDR1 MDHEN and CDR2 SYDVKM. The CDR3 is 15 residues long. Here the CDR3 DNA reads TGTGCCAGCAGTCCGGTTGGAAGCTCCTACAATGAGCAGTTCTTC. Its translation: CASSPVGSSYNEQFF.

The gene calls are TRBV12-3 or TRBV12-4 and TRBJ1-5, with TRBD1 as a possible D gene (6 bases). Between the trimmed V and J ends, which lost 8 bases and 0 bases, there was a span of 8 bases. This CDR3 has 13 residues. In nucleotides, the CDR3 is TGTGCCAGCCAGGGGTATAGCAATCAGCCCCAGCATTTT. Translation: CASQGYSNQPQHF.

As to this clonotype: With a much larger clone just one base away, this may be a read error. The chain joins TRBV28 to TRBJ2-3, with 9 bases matching TRBD2. Germline V gene data show CDR1 as MDHEN and CDR2 as SYDVKM. V was clipped by 6 bases and J by 7 bases; unmatched bases: 14. The CDR3 consists of 16 residues. CDR3 DNA sequence: TGTGCCAGCAGGACTAGCGGAGCCCAGGTGGGATATACGCAGTATTTT. This gives the protein CASRTSGAQVGYTQYF.